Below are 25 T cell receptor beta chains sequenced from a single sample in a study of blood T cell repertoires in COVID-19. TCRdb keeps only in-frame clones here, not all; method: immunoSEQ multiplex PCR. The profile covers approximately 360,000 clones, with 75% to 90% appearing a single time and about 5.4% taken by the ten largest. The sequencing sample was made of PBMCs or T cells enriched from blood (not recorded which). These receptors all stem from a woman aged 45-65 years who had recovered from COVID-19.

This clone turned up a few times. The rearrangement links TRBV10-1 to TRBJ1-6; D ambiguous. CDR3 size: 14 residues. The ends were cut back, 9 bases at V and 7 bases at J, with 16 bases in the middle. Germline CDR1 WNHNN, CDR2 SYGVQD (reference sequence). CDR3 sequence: CARVMSERNSPLHF. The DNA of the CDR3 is TGCGCCAGGGTGATGAGCGAACGGAATTCACCCCTCCACTTT.

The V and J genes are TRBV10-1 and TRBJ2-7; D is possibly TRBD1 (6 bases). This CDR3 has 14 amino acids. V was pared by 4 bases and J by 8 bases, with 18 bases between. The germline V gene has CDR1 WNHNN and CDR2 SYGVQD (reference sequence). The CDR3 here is CASSGGPRKKKQYF. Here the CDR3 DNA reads TGCGCCAGCAGTGGGGGGCCTCGAAAAAAGAAGCAGTACTTC.

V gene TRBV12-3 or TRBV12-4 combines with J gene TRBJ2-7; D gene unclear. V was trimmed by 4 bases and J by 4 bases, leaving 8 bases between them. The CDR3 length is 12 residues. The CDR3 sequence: CASSSSLYEQYF. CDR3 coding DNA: TGTGCCAGCAGTTCTAGTTTGTACGAGCAGTACTTC.

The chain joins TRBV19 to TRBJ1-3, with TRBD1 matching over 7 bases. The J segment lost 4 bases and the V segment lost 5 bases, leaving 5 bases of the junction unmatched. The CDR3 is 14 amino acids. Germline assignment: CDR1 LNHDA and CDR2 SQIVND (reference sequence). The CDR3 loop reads CASSHRGEGNTIYF. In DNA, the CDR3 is TGTGCCAGTAGTCACAGGGGCGAAGGAAACACCATATATTTT. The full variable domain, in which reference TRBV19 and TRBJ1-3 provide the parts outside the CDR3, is DGGITQSPKYLFRKEGQNVTLSCEQNLNHDAMYWYRQDPGQGLRLIYYSQIVNDFQKGDIAEGYSVSREKKESFPLTVTSAQKNPTAFYLCASSHRGEGNTIYFGEGSWLTVV.

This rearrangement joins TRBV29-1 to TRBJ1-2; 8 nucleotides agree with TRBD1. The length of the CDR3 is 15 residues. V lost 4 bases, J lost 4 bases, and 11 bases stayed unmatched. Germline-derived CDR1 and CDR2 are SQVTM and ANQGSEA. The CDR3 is CSVGGETGQAYGYTF. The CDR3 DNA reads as TGCAGCGTTGGGGGTGAAACGGGACAGGCCTATGGCTACACCTTC.

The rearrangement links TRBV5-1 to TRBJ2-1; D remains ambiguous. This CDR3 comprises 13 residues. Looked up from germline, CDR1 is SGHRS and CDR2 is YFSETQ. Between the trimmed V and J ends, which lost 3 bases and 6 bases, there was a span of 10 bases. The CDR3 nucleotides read TGCGCCAGCAGCTCGGTCGCCCGCAATGAGCAGTTCTTC. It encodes CASSSVARNEQFF.

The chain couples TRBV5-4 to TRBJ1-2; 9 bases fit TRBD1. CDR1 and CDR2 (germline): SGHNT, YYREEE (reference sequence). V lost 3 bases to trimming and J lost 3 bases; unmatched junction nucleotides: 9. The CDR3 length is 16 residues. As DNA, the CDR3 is TGTGCCAGCAGCTGGGACAGGGAGGGTGGCTACTATGGCTACACCTTC. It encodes CASSWDREGGYYGYTF.

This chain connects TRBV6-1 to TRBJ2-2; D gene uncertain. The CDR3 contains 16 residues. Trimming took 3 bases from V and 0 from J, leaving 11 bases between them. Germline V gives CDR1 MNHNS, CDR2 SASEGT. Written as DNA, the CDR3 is TGTGCCAGCAGTGAGTGGCAGGCCGCGAACACCGGGGAGCTGTTTTTT. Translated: CASSEWQAANTGELFF.

The CDR3 DNA reads as TGCGCCAGCAGCTTGGTTCTTATGGGGGGTCAGAGTTCCTACGAGCAGTACTTC. It codes for CASSLVLMGGQSSYEQYF. The rearrangement uses TRBV5-1 and TRBJ2-7; TRBD2 might be the D (6 bases). Germline V CDR1 and CDR2: SGHRS, YFSETQ. Trimming removed 0 bases at V and 1 base at J, with 20 bases between. The CDR3 loop spans 18 amino acids. The complete variable domain, with remaining parts taken from reference TRBV5-1 and TRBJ2-7, reads KAGVTQTPRYLIKTRGQQVTLSCSPISGHRSVSWYQQTPGQGLQFLFEYFSETQRNKGNFPGRFSGRQFSNSRSEMNVSTLELGDSALYLCASSLVLMGGQSSYEQYFGPGTRLTVT.

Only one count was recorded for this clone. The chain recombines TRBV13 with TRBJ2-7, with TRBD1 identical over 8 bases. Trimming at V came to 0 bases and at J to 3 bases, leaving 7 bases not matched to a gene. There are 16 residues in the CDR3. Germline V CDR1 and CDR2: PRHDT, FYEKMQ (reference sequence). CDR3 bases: TGTGCCAGCAGCTTAGGCCCCGGACAGGGTATCTACGAGCAGTACTTC. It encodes CASSLGPGQGIYEQYF.

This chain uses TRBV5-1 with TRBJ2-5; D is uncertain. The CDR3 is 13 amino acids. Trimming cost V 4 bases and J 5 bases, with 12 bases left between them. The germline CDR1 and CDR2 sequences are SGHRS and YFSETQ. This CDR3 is CASSRGLAETQYF. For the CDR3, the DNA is TGCGCCAGCAGCAGAGGTCTGGCCGAGACCCAGTACTTC.

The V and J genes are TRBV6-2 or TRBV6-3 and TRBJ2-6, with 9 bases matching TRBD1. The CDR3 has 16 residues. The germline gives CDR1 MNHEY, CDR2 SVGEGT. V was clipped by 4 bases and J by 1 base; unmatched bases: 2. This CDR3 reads CASSWGTGSGANVLTF. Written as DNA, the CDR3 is TGTGCCAGCAGTTGGGGGACAGGGTCTGGGGCCAACGTCCTGACTTTC.

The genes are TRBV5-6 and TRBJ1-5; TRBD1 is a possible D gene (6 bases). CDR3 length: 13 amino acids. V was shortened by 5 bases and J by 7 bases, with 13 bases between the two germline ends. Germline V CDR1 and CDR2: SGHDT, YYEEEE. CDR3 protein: CASSFGGSQPQHF. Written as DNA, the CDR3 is TGTGCCAGCAGTTTTGGGGGCAGCCAGCCCCAGCATTTT.

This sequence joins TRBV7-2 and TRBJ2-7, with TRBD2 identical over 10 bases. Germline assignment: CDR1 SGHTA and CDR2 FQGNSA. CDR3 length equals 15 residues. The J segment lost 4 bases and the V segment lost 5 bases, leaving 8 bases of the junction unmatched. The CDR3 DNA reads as TGTGCCAGCAGCCAACGGACTAGCGGATATTACGAGCAGTACTTC. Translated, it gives CASSQRTSGYYEQYF.

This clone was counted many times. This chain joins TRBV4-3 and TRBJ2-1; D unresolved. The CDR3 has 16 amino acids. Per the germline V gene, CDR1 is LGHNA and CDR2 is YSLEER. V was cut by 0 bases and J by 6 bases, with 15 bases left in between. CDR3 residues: CASSQDLRSSLNEQFF. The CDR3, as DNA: TGCGCCAGCAGCCAAGATCTGCGATCGTCCCTCAATGAGCAGTTCTTC.

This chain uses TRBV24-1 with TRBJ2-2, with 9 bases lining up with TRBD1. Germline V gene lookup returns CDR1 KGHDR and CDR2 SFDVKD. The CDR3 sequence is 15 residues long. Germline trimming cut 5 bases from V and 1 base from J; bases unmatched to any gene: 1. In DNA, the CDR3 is TGTGCCACCAGTGGGGGACAGGGGAACACCGGGGAGCTGTTTTTT. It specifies CATSGGQGNTGELFF.

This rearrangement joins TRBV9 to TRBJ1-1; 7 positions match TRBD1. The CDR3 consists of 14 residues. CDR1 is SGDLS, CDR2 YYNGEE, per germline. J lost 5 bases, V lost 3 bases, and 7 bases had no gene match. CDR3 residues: CASSARDSWTEAFF. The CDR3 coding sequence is TGTGCCAGCAGCGCCCGGGACAGTTGGACTGAAGCTTTCTTT. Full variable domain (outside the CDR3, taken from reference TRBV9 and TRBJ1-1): DSGVTQTPKHLITATGQRVTLRCSPRSGDLSVYWYQQSLDQGLQFLIQYYNGEERAKGNILERFSAQQFPDLHSELNLSSLELGDSALYFCASSARDSWTEAFFGQGTRLTVV.

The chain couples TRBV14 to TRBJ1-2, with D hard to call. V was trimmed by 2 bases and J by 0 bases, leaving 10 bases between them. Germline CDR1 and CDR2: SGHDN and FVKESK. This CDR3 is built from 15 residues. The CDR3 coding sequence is TGTGCCAGCAGCCAAAATCATGGAGCTAACTATGGCTACACCTTC. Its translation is CASSQNHGANYGYTF.

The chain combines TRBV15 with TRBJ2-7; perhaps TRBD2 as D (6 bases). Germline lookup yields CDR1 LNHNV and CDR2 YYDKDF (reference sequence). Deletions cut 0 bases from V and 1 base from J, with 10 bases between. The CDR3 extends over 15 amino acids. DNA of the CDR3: TGTGCCACCAGCAGAGACAGGGAGGAGTCCTACGAGCAGTACTTC. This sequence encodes CATSRDREESYEQYF.

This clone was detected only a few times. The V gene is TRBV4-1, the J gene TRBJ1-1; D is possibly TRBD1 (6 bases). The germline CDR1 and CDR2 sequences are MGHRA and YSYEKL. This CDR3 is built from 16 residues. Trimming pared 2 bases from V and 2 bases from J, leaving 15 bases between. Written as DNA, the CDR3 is TGCGCCAGCAGCCAAAACCCCACCAGGGGTAACACTGAAGCTTTCTTT. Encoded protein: CASSQNPTRGNTEAFF.

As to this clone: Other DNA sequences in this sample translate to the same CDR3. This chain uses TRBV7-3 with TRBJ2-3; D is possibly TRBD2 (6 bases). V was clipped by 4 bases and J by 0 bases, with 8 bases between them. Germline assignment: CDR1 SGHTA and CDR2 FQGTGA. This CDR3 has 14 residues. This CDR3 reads CASSSGVSTDTQYF. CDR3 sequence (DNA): TGTGCCAGCAGCTCGGGGGTTAGCACAGATACGCAGTATTTT. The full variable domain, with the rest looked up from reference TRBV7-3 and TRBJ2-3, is GAGVSQTPSNKVTEKGKYVELRCDPISGHTALYWYRQSLGQGPEFLIYFQGTGAADDSGLPNDRFFAVRPEGSVSTLKIQRTERGDSAVYLCASSSGVSTDTQYFGPGTRLTVL.

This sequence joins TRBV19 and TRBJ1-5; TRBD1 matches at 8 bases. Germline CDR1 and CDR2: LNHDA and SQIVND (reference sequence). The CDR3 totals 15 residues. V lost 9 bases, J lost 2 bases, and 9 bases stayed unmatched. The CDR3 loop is CASHSGQGGNQPQHF. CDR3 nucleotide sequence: TGTGCCAGCCACTCTGGACAGGGCGGCAATCAGCCCCAGCATTTT.

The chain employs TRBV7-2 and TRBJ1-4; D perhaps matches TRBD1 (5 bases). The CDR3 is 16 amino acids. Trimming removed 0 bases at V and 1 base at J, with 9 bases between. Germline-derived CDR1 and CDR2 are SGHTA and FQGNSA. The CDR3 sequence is CASSLAPTVTNEKLFF. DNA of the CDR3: TGTGCCAGCAGCTTAGCGCCGACAGTAACTAATGAAAAACTGTTTTTT. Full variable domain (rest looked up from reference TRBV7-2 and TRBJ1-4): GAGVSQSPSNKVTEKGKDVELRCDPISGHTALYWYRQSLGQGLEFLIYFQGNSAPDKSGLPSDRFSAERTGGSVSTLTIQRTQQEDSAVYLCASSLAPTVTNEKLFFGSGTQLSVL.

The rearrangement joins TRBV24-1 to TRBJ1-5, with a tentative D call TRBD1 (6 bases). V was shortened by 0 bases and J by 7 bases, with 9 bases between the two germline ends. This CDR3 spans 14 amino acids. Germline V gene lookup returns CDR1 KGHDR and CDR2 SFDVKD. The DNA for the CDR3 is TGTGCCACCAGTGATTTGCAGGGGTGGCAGCCCCAGCATTTT. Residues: CATSDLQGWQPQHF.

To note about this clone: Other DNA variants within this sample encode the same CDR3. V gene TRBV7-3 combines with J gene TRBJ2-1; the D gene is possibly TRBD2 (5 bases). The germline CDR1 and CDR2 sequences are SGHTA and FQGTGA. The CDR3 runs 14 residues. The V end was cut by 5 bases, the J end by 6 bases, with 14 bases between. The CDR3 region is CASSPGLLGNEQFF. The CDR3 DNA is TGTGCCAGCAGCCCTGGACTCCTGGGCAATGAGCAGTTCTTC. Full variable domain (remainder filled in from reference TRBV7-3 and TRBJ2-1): GAGVSQTPSNKVTEKGKYVELRCDPISGHTALYWYRQSLGQGPEFLIYFQGTGAADDSGLPNDRFFAVRPEGSVSTLKIQRTERGDSAVYLCASSPGLLGNEQFFGPGTRLTVL.